The text below deals with one TCR beta chain. This entry belongs to a study of blood T cell repertoires in COVID-19. The CDR3 contains 16 residues. CDR1 and CDR2 from the germline V gene are SGHKS and YYEKEE (reference sequence). V lost 4 bases and J lost 3; bases outside the gene matches: 11. Sequenced by immunoSEQ multiplex PCR; TCRdb stores in-frame clones only, minus some. The sample lists 53,000 or so clones; roughly 85% were seen once. The sample taken for sequencing was peripheral blood. The chain links TRBV5-5 to TRBJ2-3; 7 bases match TRBD2. The TCR sequence derives from a man in his fifties or sixties with acute or convalescent COVID-19. The CDR3 DNA is TGTGCCAGCAGCCTCTTAAGAGCGGGGAGTACAGATACGCAGTATTTT. Translating gives CASSLLRAGSTDTQYF.